The 4 T cell receptor beta chains listed next were all sequenced from one sample in a study of T cell changes during pregnancy in multiple sclerosis (dated by TCRdb to between 2018 and 2021). The library was generated by the immunoSEQ multiplex PCR assay. The source is immuneACCESS, and TCRdb retained only in-frame sequences with V and J called. Part of the clones is not carried over; for the studies checked, unresolved V genes explain less than half of this, and the remainder is unexplained. This sample gives tens of thousands of clones in total; about nine tenths of them show up just once. The ten most abundant clones make up 1.8% of the sample. Sequencing was performed on peripheral blood, taken after pregnancy. All receptors derive from a female donor with multiple sclerosis, enrolled in a pregnancy study.

V is TRBV25-1 and J is TRBJ1-5; D may be TRBD1 (5 bases). CDR1 and CDR2 (germline): MGHDK, SYGVNS. This CDR3 has 14 residues. Trimming left V 3 bases short and J 7 bases short, with 13 bases between. The CDR3 reads CASSEGGAGQPQHF. In nucleotides, the CDR3 is TGTGCCAGCAGTGAGGGCGGGGCGGGACAGCCCCAGCATTTT.

Turning to this clone: The same CDR3 is also encoded by other DNA sequences in this sample. The V gene is TRBV6-5, the J gene TRBJ1-2; 9 nucleotides agree with TRBD1. With 4 bases clipped from V and 4 bases from J, the junction kept 1 base outside the gene matches. Per germline, CDR1 MNHEY and CDR2 SVGAGI. The CDR3 is 13 amino acids. The CDR3 DNA sequence: TGTGCCAGCAGTTTGGACAGGGGCTATGGCTACACCTTC. Translated, it gives CASSLDRGYGYTF.

The chain combines TRBV7-2 with TRBJ2-5; 14 positions match TRBD2. The CDR3 runs to 18 residues. Germline CDR1 and CDR2: SGHTA and FQGNSA. V trimming: 2 bases; J trimming: 4 bases; junction bases outside the gene matches: 9. The CDR3 coding sequence is TGTGCCAGCAGCTTAACACGACTAGCGGGGGGGCTGGGAGAGACCCAGTACTTC. This sequence encodes CASSLTRLAGGLGETQYF.

The chain carries TRBV7-9 and TRBJ1-4; D is perhaps TRBD1 (6 bases). The CDR3 consists of 13 residues. Germline values: CDR1 SEHNR, CDR2 FQNEAQ (reference sequence). Trimming pared 4 bases from V and 8 bases from J, leaving 11 bases between. CDR3 amino acids: CASSYRVAEKLFF. The CDR3 DNA reads as TGTGCCAGCAGCTACAGGGTGGCGGAAAAACTGTTTTTT.